Reported below is one T cell receptor beta chain. The antigen is not known. This entry is derived from a study of shared clonotypes between healthy human individuals. Overall study findings and caveats: A reduction in generation probabilities was seen for non-shared clonotypes relative to those shared by all four donors. Larger estimated richness was generally recorded for naive subsets relative to memory subsets. Shared across a handful of donors were around 5% of the naive CD4 clonotypes.

Profiling relied on immunoSEQ multiplex PCR, and the TCRdb table lists in-frame clones only, not all of them. Here the sample spans about 2.4 million clones, approximately 92% being singletons. Input material: naive CD4+ T cells sorted from blood. The subset is: CD45RA+ positively selected. This TCR came from a man aged 18 to 30 in good health.

The CDR3, as DNA: TGTGCCAGCACTCCCAGGAGAAACACCATATATTTT. This sequence encodes CASTPRRNTIYF. V gene TRBV28 combines with J gene TRBJ1-3; D unresolved. This CDR3 has 12 residues. CDR1 is MDHEN, CDR2 SYDVKM, per germline. V lost 7 bases to trimming and J lost 5 bases, with 9 bases between them.